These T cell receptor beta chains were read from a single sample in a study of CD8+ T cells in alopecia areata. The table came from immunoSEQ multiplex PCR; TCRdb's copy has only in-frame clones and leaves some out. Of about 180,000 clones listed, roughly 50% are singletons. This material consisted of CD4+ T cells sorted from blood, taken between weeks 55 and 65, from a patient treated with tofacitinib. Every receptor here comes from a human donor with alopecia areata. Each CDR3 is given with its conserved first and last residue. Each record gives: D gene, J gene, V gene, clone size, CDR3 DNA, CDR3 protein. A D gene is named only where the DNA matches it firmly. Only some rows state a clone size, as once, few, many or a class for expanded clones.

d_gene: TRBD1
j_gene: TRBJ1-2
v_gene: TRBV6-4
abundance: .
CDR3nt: TGTGCCGGCAGTGAAGGCAGGGGGGACTATGGCTACACCTTC
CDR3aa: CAGSEGRGDYGYTF

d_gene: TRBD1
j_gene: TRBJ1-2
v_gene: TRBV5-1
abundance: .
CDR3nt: TGCGCCAGCAGCCTCCAAGGACAGGGTCACCATGGCTACACCTTC
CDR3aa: CASSLQGQGHHGYTF

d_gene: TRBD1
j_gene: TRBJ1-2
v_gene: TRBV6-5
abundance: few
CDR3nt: TGTGCCAGCAGTCCCCTCACAGGGGGCTATGGCTACACCTTC
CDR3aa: CASSPLTGGYGYTF

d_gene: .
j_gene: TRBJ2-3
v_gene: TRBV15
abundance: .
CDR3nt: TGTGCCACCAGCAGAGACACGAGGGGCAGCGCCACAGATACGCAGTATTTT
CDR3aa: CATSRDTRGSATDTQYF

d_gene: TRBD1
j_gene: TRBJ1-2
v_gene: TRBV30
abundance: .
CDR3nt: TGTGCCTGGAGCCGACAGGGGGGTGGCTACACCTTC
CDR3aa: CAWSRQGGGYTF

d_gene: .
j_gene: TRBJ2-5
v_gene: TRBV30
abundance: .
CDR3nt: TGTGCCTGGAGCCTCCAAGAGACCCAGTACTTC
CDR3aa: CAWSLQETQYF

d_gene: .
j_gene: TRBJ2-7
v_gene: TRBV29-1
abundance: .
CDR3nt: TGCAGCGTTTCCTGGACGGCACTGGGGGAGCAGTACTTC
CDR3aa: CSVSWTALGEQYF

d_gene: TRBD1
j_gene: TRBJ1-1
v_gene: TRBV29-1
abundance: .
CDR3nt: TGCAGCGAGACAGGGGATTACACTGAAGCTTTCTTT
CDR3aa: CSETGDYTEAFF

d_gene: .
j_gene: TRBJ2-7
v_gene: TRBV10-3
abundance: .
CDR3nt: TGTGCCATCAGTGTGGAGCCCTCCTACGAGCAGTACTTC
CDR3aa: CAISVEPSYEQYF

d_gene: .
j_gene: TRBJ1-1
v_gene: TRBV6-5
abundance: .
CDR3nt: TGTGCCAGCAATTATGGTTTGGGGTTAACTGAAGCTTTCTTT
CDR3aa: CASNYGLGLTEAFF

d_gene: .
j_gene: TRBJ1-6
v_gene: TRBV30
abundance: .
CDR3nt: TGTGCCTTAGGGCTTCTAGGTTCACCCCTCCACTTT
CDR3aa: CALGLLGSPLHF

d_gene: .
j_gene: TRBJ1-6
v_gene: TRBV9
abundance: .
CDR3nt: TGTGCCAGCAGCCCAGGACAGAGCTCCTATAATTCACCCCTCCACTTT
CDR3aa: CASSPGQSSYNSPLHF

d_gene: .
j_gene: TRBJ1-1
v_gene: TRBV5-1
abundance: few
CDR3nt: TGCGCCAGCAGCTTTGACGGGAACACTGAAGCTTTCTTT
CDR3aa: CASSFDGNTEAFF

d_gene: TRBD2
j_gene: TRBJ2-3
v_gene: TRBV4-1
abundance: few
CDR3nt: TGCGCCAGCGCCGGATCCCGACTAGCTAGTACGCAGTATTTT
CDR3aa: CASAGSRLASTQYF

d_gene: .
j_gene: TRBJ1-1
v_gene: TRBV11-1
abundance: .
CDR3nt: TGTGCCAGCAGCCACGGGGCGTCGGGGAACACTGAAGCTTTCTTT
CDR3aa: CASSHGASGNTEAFF

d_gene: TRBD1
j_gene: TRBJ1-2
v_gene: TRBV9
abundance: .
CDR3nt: TGTGCCAGCAGCCCAAACAGGGGCGGGGACTATGGCTACACCTTC
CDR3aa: CASSPNRGGDYGYTF

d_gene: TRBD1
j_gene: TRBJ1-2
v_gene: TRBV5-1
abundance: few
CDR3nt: TGCGCCAGCAGCCAGGACAGGCGGGGAAGGGGCTACACCTTC
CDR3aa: CASSQDRRGRGYTF

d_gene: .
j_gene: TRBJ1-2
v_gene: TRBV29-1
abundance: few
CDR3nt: TGCAGCGCTGACCCTGGGGGAAACTATGGCTACACCTTC
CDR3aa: CSADPGGNYGYTF

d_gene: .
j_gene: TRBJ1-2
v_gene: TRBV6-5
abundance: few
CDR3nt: TGTGCCAGCAGCATAAGACGGACTACCAACTATGGCTACACCTTC
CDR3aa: CASSIRRTTNYGYTF

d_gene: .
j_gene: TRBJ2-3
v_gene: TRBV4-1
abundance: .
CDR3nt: TGCGCCAGCAGCCAGCAACCCACAGATACGCAGTATTTT
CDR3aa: CASSQQPTDTQYF

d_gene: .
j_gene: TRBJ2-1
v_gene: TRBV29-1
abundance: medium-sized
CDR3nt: TGCAGCGTTGACAGAGGCAATGAGCAGTTCTTC
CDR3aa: CSVDRGNEQFF

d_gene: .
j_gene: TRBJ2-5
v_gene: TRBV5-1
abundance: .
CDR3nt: TGCGCCAGCAGCTTGGGTATCGGGGCTCAAGAGACCCAGTACTTC
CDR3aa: CASSLGIGAQETQYF

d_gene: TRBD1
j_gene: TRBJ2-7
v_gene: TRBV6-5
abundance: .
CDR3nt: TGTGCCAGCAGCCTGGACAGGGAGACCTACGAGCAGTACTTC
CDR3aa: CASSLDRETYEQYF

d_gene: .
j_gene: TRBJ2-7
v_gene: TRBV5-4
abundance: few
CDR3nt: TGTGCCAGCAGCTATGATAGGTTTGAGCAGTACTTC
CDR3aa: CASSYDRFEQYF

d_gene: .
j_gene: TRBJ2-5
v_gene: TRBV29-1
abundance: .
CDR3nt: TGCAGCGTTGTATCGTGGGAACAAGAGACCCAGTACTTC
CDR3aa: CSVVSWEQETQYF

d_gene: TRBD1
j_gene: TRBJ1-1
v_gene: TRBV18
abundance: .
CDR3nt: TGTGCCAGCTCACGTAACAGGGGGCGATTGAACACTGAAGCTTTCTTT
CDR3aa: CASSRNRGRLNTEAFF

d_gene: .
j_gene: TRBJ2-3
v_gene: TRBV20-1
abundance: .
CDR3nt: TGCAGTGCCGACCTACCCCCGACGCAGTATTTT
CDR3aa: CSADLPPTQYF

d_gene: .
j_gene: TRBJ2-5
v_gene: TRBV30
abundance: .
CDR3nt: TGTGCCTGGAGTGCCGGTGGGACCCAGTACTTC
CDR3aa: CAWSAGGTQYF

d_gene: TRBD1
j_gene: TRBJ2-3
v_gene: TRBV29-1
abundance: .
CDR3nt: TGCAGCGTTCAACAGGGGGGAATAGGCACAGATACGCAGTATTTT
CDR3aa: CSVQQGGIGTDTQYF

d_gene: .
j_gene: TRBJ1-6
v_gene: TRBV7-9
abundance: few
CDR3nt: TGTGCCAGCAGCCCCGGTTTAAGGTCACCCCTCCACTTT
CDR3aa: CASSPGLRSPLHF

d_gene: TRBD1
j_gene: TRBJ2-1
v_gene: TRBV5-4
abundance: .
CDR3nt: TGTGCCAGCAGCCTGGGACAGCCTACCTACAATGAGCAGTTCTTC
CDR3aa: CASSLGQPTYNEQFF